This T cell receptor beta chain was recorded in a study of T cell repertoires in cytomegalovirus infection. Whole-study context: CMV infection together with matching HLA type was indicated by public TCR beta signatures. Study-wide results and caveats: CMV-specific TCR beta clonotypes restricted by HLA-C were the ones dominating the ex vivo response. Adding up the frequency of public TCR beta families identified people who carried CMV plus the relevant HLA.

Comments on this clonotype: What it recognizes is unknown.

The CDR3 contains 12 residues. V dropped 1 base and J dropped 9 bases, with 9 bases sitting between them. Germline V gene lookup returns CDR1 SGHVT and CDR2 SQSDAQ. TCRdb processed the reads anew with MiXCR; each CDR3 protein has one entry. The table lists under 850,000 distinct CDR3 sequences, 35% to 40% of them singletons. What was sequenced was PBMCs. The sequence derives from a human donor in good health (CMV status not recorded). Some clones in this sample may be carry-over from other donors' samples. The J gene is TRBJ1-2, the V gene TRBV7-4, with TRBD1 as a possible D gene (5 bases). The CDR3 reads CASSLGDLRYTF. CDR3 DNA sequence: TGTGCCAGCAGCTTAGGGGACTTACGCTACACCTTC.